This T cell receptor (beta chain) was retrieved from a study of OX40 agonist ivuxolimab in advanced cancers. Study-level background: Patients received the agonistic anti-OX40 (CD134) antibody ivuxolimab. Partial responses, seen in three patients, involved one hepatocellular carcinoma and two cutaneous melanomas.

The protocol was immunoSEQ multiplex PCR, while the TCRdb copy is restricted to in-frame clones and leaves out a portion. The table records over 80,000 clones, roughly 93% of them present only once. The V and J ends lost 8 bases and 2 bases, in that order; junction bases with no gene match: 8. The germline V gene encodes CDR1 SGHTA and CDR2 FQGNSA. CDR3 length: 15 amino acids. The study sampled blood at baseline, cycle 4 day 1, and cycle 7 day 1. This TCR was sampled from an adult with an advanced solid tumor such as melanoma, head and neck, liver or kidney cancer. The chain carries TRBV7-2 and TRBJ2-7; 11 bases fit TRBD2. The sample in question was CD4+ or CD8+ T cells sorted from blood, obtained in a trial of the OX40 agonist ivuxolimab. The CDR3 DNA reads TGTGCCAGCGGAAATAGCGGGAGGGAACCCTACGAGCAGTACTTC. Its translation: CASGNSGREPYEQYF.